The 24 T cell receptor beta chains below all came from one sample that was sequenced in a study of T cell responses to AZD1222 COVID-19 vaccine. Sequencing used immunoSEQ multiplex PCR; TCRdb keeps in-frame clones, though not all of them. The sample holds under 140,000 clones, 80% to 95% seen once. The material was peripheral blood, obtained 28 days after the second AZD1222 dose. These receptors were obtained from an adult who received the AZD1222 COVID-19 vaccine.

The rearrangement joins TRBV6-5 to TRBJ1-2; tentatively, D is TRBD1 (5 bases). Germline CDR1 and CDR2: MNHEY and SVGAGI. The CDR3 sequence is 13 residues long. Trimming left V 7 bases short and J 8 bases short, with 17 bases between. CDR3 sequence: CASTRGEGYGYTF. CDR3 bases: TGTGCCAGCACCCGGGGGGAGGGATACGGCTACACCTTC.

The chain links TRBV6-6 to TRBJ1-1, with D unclear. CDR3 length equals 14 residues. Trimming stripped 4 bases from V and 0 bases from J, with 9 bases between. Germline assignment: CDR1 MNHNY and CDR2 SVGAGI (reference sequence). The CDR3 loop is CASSFPGLNTEAFF. In nucleotides, the CDR3 is TGTGCCAGCAGTTTTCCGGGGTTGAACACTGAAGCTTTCTTT.

This sequence joins TRBV2 and TRBJ2-7, with TRBD2 as a possible D gene (6 bases). Trimming took 3 bases from V and 6 from J, leaving 15 bases between them. Germline V lookup: CDR1 SNHLY, CDR2 FYNNEI. This CDR3 is built from 14 residues. CDR3 loop: CASSDGGVGREQYF. The CDR3 DNA follows: TGTGCCAGCAGTGATGGCGGGGTAGGTCGCGAGCAGTACTTC.

This chain uses TRBV28 with TRBJ1-1; maybe TRBD1 (5 bases). The CDR3 has 14 amino acids. V lost 6 bases to trimming and J lost 1 base, with 12 bases between them. CDR1 MDHEN and CDR2 SYDVKM come from the germline V gene. The CDR3 is CASSQIQGNTEAFF. The CDR3 DNA follows: TGTGCCAGCAGCCAAATCCAGGGGAACACTGAAGCTTTCTTT.

This chain joins TRBV11-2 and TRBJ1-1; no firm D call. Germline V gene sequence: CDR1 SGHAT, CDR2 FQNNGV. V was trimmed by 0 bases and J by 5 bases, leaving 7 bases between them. This CDR3 region has 13 residues. CDR3 sequence: CASSLDWTTEAFF. CDR3 nucleotides: TGTGCCAGCAGCTTAGACTGGACTACTGAAGCTTTCTTT.

CDR3 protein: CASSYGTQETQYF. The CDR3 DNA reads TGTGCCAGCAGTTACGGCACGCAAGAGACCCAGTACTTC. The chain is built from TRBV6-5 and TRBJ2-5; D is uncertain. CDR3 size: 13 residues. The V and J ends lost 2 bases and 2 bases respectively, with 6 bases between them. The V gene's germline CDR1 is MNHEY and CDR2 SVGAGI.

This sequence joins TRBV7-9 and TRBJ1-1; D gene unclear. V was clipped by 2 bases and J by 1 base, with 2 bases between them. CDR1 and CDR2 (germline): SEHNR, FQNEAQ (reference sequence). The CDR3 consists of 12 residues. Here the CDR3 reads CASSLQNTEAFF. For the CDR3, the DNA is TGTGCCAGCAGCTTACAGAACACTGAAGCTTTCTTT.

The rearrangement joins TRBV4-1 to TRBJ1-6, with D perhaps TRBD1 (5 bases). Germline V gene data show CDR1 as MGHRA and CDR2 as YSYEKL. The CDR3 loop spans 13 amino acids. Trimming pared 0 bases from V and 9 bases from J, leaving 6 bases between. In DNA form, the CDR3 reads TGCGCCAGCAGCCAAGAGGGGGTTTCACCCCTCCACTTT. It encodes CASSQEGVSPLHF.

The V call is TRBV3-1 (or the pseudogene TRBV3-2), the J call TRBJ1-2; no firm D call. The V gene's germline CDR1 is LGHDT and CDR2 YNNKEL (reference sequence). This CDR3 spans 15 amino acids. V lost 0 bases and J 6 bases, leaving 14 bases between the germline ends. The CDR3, as DNA: TGTGCCAGCAGCCAAGATCGCGGGATTGGAGATGGCTACACCTTC. Its protein is CASSQDRGIGDGYTF.

The chain has TRBV7-2 and TRBJ1-4; TRBD1 matches 9 bases. This CDR3 spans 14 amino acids. V dropped 5 bases and J dropped 6; count of bases not matched to a gene: 4. CDR1 is SGHTA and CDR2 is FQGNSA in the germline V gene. CDR3 loop: CASSHRGLDEKLFF. The CDR3 coding sequence is TGTGCCAGCAGCCACAGGGGGCTCGATGAAAAACTGTTTTTT.

The chain joins TRBV5-4 to TRBJ2-1; weak D call: TRBD1 (6 bases). CDR3 length equals 17 residues. In germline, CDR1 is SGHNT, CDR2 YYREEE (reference sequence). The V end lost 3 bases, the J end lost 3 bases, and 19 bases lay between the germline ends. Here the CDR3 reads CASSSSGAGALYNEQFF. DNA for the CDR3: TGTGCCAGCAGCTCGTCTGGGGCAGGGGCCCTCTACAATGAGCAGTTCTTC.

The genes are TRBV6-5 and TRBJ2-5; D may be TRBD1 (6 bases). V was trimmed by 6 bases and J by 2 bases, leaving 16 bases between them. CDR1 and CDR2 from the germline V gene are MNHEY and SVGAGI. This CDR3 comprises 15 residues. The CDR3 loop is CASSQTWTVQETQYF. CDR3 in DNA: TGTGCCAGCAGCCAGACTTGGACAGTTCAAGAGACCCAGTACTTC.

The chain links TRBV30 to TRBJ1-3, with D perhaps TRBD1 (6 bases). Trimming removed 4 bases from V and 5 bases from J, with 12 bases in between. The CDR3 contains 13 residues. In germline, CDR1 is GTSNPN, CDR2 SVGIG (reference sequence). In nucleotides, the CDR3 is TGTGCCTGGACCAAGGACAGAAGAAACACCATATATTTT. It translates to CAWTKDRRNTIYF.

The table lists this clone with a count of one. As DNA, the CDR3 is TGTGCCAGCAGCGCTCAGGGGGCTGGGACCCAGTACTTC. It encodes CASSAQGAGTQYF. The chain recombines TRBV9 with TRBJ2-5; 8 bases line up with TRBD1. Germline V gives CDR1 SGDLS, CDR2 YYNGEE. The V segment lost 3 bases and the J segment 7 bases; nucleotides outside the gene matches: 5. The CDR3 extends over 13 amino acids.

This chain uses TRBV5-8 with TRBJ1-5; TRBD1 matches 10 bases. Germline CDR1 SGHTS, CDR2 YDEGEE. There are 17 residues in the CDR3. With 4 bases clipped from V and 0 bases from J, the junction kept 7 bases outside the gene matches. In DNA form, the CDR3 reads TGTGCCAGCAGCGCCCGGGACAGGGGCACTAGCAATCAGCCCCAGCATTTT. Amino acids: CASSARDRGTSNQPQHF.

V gene TRBV30 combines with J gene TRBJ1-5, with no clear D. This CDR3 is 16 amino acids long. The germline CDR1 and CDR2 sequences are GTSNPN and SVGIG (reference sequence). V lost 2 bases and J lost 5, with 19 bases in between. The CDR3 spells CAWSRPRTAPHQPQHF. As DNA, the CDR3 is TGTGCCTGGAGTCGGCCAAGGACCGCTCCACATCAGCCCCAGCATTTT. Combining the CDR3 with reference TRBV30 and TRBJ1-5 gives the whole variable domain SQTIHQWPATLVQPVGSPLSLECTVEGTSNPNLYWYRQAAGRGLQLLFYSVGIGQISSEVPQNLSASRPQDRQFILSSKKLLLSDSGFYLCAWSRPRTAPHQPQHFGDGTRLSIL.

This chain connects TRBV7-8 to TRBJ1-5; D gene ambiguous. The V gene's germline CDR1 is SGHVS and CDR2 FQNEAQ. The CDR3 consists of 16 residues. Trimming pared 5 bases from V and 0 bases from J, leaving 14 bases between. CDR3 DNA: TGTGCCAGCAGCCGAGACGCCGGATTTAGCAATCAGCCCCAGCATTTT. Translated: CASSRDAGFSNQPQHF.

The chain recombines TRBV2 with TRBJ1-1; no firm D call. Trimming stripped 4 bases from V and 0 bases from J, with 6 bases between. Germline CDR1 and CDR2: SNHLY and FYNNEI. The CDR3 covers 13 residues. The CDR3 spells CASSVEMNTEAFF. The CDR3 nucleotides are TGTGCCAGCAGTGTTGAGATGAACACTGAAGCTTTCTTT.

The table lists this clone with a count of one. The genes are TRBV9 and TRBJ1-5; 11 bases line up with TRBD1. V dropped 3 bases and J dropped 5; count of bases not matched to a gene: 4. Germline assignment: CDR1 SGDLS and CDR2 YYNGEE. The CDR3 length is 15 residues. The DNA for the CDR3 is TGTGCCAGCAGCGCGGGACAGGGGGAATATCAGCCCCAGCATTTT. Residues: CASSAGQGEYQPQHF.

J is TRBJ2-2 and V is TRBV5-1; D is unclear. With 7 bases removed from V and 3 bases from J, the gap between germline ends came to 7 bases. Germline CDR1 reads SGHRS; CDR2 reads YFSETQ. This CDR3 is 12 amino acids long. CDR3 nucleotide sequence: TGCGCCAGCCGCCGGGACACCGGGGAGCTGTTTTTT. Encoded protein: CASRRDTGELFF.

Details on this clone: The same CDR3 is also encoded by other DNA sequences in this sample. J is TRBJ1-1 and V is TRBV10-3, with 10 nucleotides matching TRBD1. V was clipped by 6 bases and J by 1 base; unmatched bases: 2. There are 14 residues in the CDR3. Germline lookup yields CDR1 ENHRY and CDR2 SYGVKD. CDR3 nucleotide sequence: TGTGCCATCAGCGGGGACAGGGGGAACACTGAAGCTTTCTTT. Its protein product is CAISGDRGNTEAFF.

This clone is a singleton in its sample. In DNA form, the CDR3 reads TGTGCCAGCAGCTTAGCGGGACAGGGGACCTACGAGCAGTACTTC. Translating it yields CASSLAGQGTYEQYF. The chain recombines TRBV7-9 with TRBJ2-7; 10 bases align to TRBD1. The V and J ends lost 0 bases and 2 bases, in that order; junction bases with no gene match: 1. Germline CDR1 SEHNR, CDR2 FQNEAQ (reference sequence). This CDR3 comprises 15 residues.

This clone was seen a single time. J is TRBJ1-1 and V is TRBV5-4; D not certain. Deletions cut 3 bases from V and 3 bases from J, with 9 bases between. The CDR3 extends over 13 amino acids. The germline CDR1 and CDR2 sequences are SGHNT and YYREEE (reference sequence). CDR3 DNA sequence: TGTGCCAGCAGCTGGGAAAGGGACACTGAAGCTTTCTTT. Translation gives CASSWERDTEAFF.

The rearrangement joins TRBV9 to TRBJ1-1; no definite D call. The CDR3 length is 13 residues. V lost 0 bases to trimming and J lost 11 bases, with 14 bases between them. Germline V gene lookup returns CDR1 SGDLS and CDR2 YYNGEE. CDR3 in amino acids: CASSVGLWRRAFF. CDR3 nucleotides: TGTGCCAGCAGCGTAGGACTATGGCGGCGGGCTTTCTTT.